Sequencing of this T cell receptor beta chain was carried out in a study of T cells in pancreatic ductal adenocarcinoma. A remark on this clone: As yet, its antigen is unknown.

The data were produced by immunoSEQ multiplex PCR, yet TCRdb's version contains in-frame clones alone and is incomplete. This table holds roughly 100,000 clones, 90% to 95% found once. Selected pancreatic ductal adenocarcinoma patients had undergone surgery without neoadjuvant therapy. Overall study results and limits: Blood clonality (around 0.066) did not differ significantly from tumor (about 0.112). Unique clonotypes were 7 to 9-fold more numerous in blood than in tumor.

CDR1 is SGHVS, CDR2 FQNEAQ, per germline. V shed 1 base, J shed 1 base, and the junction held 14 bases outside the gene matches. The CDR3 has 20 residues. The chain uses TRBV7-8 and TRBJ2-3; 10 positions agree with TRBD2. This clonotype was obtained from a human donor with pancreatic ductal adenocarcinoma. Sequenced input: PBMCs. In DNA, the CDR3 is TGTGCCAGCAGCTTAGTGGGGCGAGGGATGACTAGCGGGCGCACAGATACGCAGTATTTT. It yields the protein CASSLVGRGMTSGRTDTQYF.